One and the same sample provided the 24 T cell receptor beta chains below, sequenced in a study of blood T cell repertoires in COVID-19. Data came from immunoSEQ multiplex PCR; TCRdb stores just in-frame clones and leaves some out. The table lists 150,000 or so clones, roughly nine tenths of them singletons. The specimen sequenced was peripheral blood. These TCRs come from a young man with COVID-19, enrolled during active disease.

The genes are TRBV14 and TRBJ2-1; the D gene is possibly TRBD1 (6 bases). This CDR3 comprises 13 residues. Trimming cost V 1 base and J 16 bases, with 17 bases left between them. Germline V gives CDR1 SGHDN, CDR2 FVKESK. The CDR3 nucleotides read TGTGCCAGCAGCCAAGTCCATCAAGGGGGAATTTTCTTC. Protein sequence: CASSQVHQGGIFF.

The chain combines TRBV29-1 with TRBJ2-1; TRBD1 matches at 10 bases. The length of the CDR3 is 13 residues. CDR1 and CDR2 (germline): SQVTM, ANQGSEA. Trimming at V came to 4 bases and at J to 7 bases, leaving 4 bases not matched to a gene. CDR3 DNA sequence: TGCAGCGTTGTGGGACAGGGGATAAATGAGCAGTTCTTC. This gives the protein CSVVGQGINEQFF.

CDR3 loop: CASSFFQGGGYTF. In nucleotides, the CDR3 is TGTGCCAGCAGTTTTTTTCAGGGGGGAGGCTACACCTTC. V is TRBV28 and J is TRBJ1-2, with 7 bases aligning to TRBD1. The CDR3 is made up of 13 amino acids. J gave up 8 bases and V 3 bases, and 6 bases lay outside the gene matches. CDR1 is MDHEN, CDR2 SYDVKM, per germline.

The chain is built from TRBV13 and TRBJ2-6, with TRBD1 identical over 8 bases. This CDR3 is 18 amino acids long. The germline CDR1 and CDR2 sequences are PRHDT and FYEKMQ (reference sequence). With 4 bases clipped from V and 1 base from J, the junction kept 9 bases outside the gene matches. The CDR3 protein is CASSSGTGSRSGANVLTF. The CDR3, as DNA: TGTGCCAGCAGCTCTGGGACAGGATCGAGGTCTGGGGCCAACGTCCTGACTTTC.

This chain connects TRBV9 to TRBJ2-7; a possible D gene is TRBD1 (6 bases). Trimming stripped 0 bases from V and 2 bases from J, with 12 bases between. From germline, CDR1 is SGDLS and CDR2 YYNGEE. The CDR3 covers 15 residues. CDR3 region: CASSVGGPGTYEQYF. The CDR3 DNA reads TGTGCCAGCAGCGTAGGGGGGCCCGGGACCTACGAGCAGTACTTC.

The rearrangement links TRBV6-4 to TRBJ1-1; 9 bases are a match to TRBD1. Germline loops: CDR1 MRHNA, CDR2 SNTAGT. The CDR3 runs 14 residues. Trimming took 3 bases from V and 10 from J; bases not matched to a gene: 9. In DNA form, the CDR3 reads TGTGCCAGCAGTGATTCGGGACAGGGTGGTCCAGCTTTCTTT. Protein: CASSDSGQGGPAFF.

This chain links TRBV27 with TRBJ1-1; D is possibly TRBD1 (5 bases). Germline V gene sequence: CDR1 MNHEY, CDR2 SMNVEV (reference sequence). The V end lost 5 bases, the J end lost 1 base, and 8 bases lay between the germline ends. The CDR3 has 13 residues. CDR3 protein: CASSQQENTEAFF. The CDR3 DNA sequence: TGTGCCAGCAGTCAACAGGAGAACACTGAAGCTTTCTTT.

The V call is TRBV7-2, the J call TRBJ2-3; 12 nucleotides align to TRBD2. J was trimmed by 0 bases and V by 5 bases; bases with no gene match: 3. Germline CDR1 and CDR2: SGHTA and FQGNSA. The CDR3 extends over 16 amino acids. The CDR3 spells CASSPGTSGSTDTQYF. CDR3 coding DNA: TGTGCCAGCAGCCCCGGGACTAGCGGGAGCACAGATACGCAGTATTTT.

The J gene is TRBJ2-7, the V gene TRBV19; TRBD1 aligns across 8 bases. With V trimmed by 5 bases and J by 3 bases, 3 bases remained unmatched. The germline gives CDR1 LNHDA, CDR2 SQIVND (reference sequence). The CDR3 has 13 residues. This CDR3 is CASSWGTGYEQYF. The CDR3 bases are TGTGCCAGTAGTTGGGGGACAGGCTACGAGCAGTACTTC. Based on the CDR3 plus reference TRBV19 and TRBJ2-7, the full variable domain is DGGITQSPKYLFRKEGQNVTLSCEQNLNHDAMYWYRQDPGQGLRLIYYSQIVNDFQKGDIAEGYSVSREKKESFPLTVTSAQKNPTAFYLCASSWGTGYEQYFGPGTRLTVT.

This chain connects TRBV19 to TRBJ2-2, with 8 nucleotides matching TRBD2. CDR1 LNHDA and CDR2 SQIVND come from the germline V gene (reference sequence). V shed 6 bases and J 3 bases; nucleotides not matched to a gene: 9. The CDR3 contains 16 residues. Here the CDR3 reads CASSKGLVYDTGELFF. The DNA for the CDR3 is TGTGCCAGTAGCAAGGGACTAGTATATGACACCGGGGAGCTGTTTTTT.

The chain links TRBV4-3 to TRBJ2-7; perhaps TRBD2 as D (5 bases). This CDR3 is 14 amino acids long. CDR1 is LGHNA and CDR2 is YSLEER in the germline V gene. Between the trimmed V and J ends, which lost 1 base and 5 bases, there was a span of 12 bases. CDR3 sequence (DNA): TGCGCCAGCAGCCAAGTACCGGGGATCAACGAGCAGTACTTC. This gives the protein CASSQVPGINEQYF.

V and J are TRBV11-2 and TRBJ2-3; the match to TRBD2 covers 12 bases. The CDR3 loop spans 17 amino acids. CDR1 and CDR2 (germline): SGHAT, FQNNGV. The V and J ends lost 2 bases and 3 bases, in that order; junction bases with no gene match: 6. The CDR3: CASSLYLAGGRTDTQYF. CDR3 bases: TGTGCCAGCAGCTTATATCTAGCGGGAGGGCGGACAGATACGCAGTATTTT.

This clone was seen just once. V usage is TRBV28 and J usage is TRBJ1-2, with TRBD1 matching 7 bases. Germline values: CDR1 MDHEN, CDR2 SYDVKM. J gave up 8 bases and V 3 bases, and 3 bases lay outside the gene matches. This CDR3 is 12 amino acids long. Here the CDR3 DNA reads TGTGCCAGCAGTTTTAGACAGGGCGGCTACACCTTC. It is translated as CASSFRQGGYTF.

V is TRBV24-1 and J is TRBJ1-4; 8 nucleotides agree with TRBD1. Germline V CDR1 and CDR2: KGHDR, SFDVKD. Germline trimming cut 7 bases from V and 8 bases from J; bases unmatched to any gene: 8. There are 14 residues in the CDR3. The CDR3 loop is CATSPGGAGEKLFF. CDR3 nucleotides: TGTGCCACCAGCCCAGGGGGCGCGGGCGAAAAACTGTTTTTT.

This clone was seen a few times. The CDR3 loop reads CASSRQDLYGYTF. CDR3 DNA: TGTGCCAGCAGCAGACAGGACCTCTATGGCTACACCTTC. The V call is TRBV7-9, the J call TRBJ1-2, with D perhaps matching TRBD1 (6 bases). This CDR3 contains 13 residues. The germline V gene has CDR1 SEHNR and CDR2 FQNEAQ (reference sequence). The V end was cut by 5 bases, the J end by 4 bases, with 11 bases between.

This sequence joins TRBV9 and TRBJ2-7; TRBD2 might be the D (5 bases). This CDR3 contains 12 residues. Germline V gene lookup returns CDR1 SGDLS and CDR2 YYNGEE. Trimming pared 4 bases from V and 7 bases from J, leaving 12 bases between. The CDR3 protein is CASSPHPGEQYF. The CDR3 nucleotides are TGTGCCAGCAGCCCACATCCGGGGGAGCAGTACTTC.

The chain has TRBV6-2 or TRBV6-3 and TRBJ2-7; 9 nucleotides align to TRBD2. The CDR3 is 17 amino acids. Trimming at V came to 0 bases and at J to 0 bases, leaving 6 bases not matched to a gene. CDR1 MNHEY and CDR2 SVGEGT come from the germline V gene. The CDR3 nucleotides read TGTGCCAGCAGTTACTCGTGGCTAGCGGGGACCTCCTACGAGCAGTACTTC. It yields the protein CASSYSWLAGTSYEQYF.

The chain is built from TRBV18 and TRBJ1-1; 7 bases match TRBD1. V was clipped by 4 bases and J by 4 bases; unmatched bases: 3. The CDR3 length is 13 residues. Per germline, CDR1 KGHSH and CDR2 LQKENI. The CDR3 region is CASSQGATTEAFF. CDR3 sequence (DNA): TGTGCCAGCTCACAGGGGGCGACCACTGAAGCTTTCTTT.

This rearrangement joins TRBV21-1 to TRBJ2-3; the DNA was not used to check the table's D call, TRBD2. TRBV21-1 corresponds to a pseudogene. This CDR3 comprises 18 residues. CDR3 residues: CASSKGYLGEGPTDTQYF. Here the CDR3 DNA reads TGTGCCAGCAGCAAAGGTTATTTGGGGGAGGGCCCCACAGATACGCAGTATTTT.

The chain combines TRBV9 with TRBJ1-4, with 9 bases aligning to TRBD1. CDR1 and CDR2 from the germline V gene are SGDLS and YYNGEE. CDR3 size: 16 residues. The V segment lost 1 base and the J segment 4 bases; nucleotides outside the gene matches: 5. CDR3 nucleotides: TGTGCCAGCAGCGTAACCACAGGGGGCCTTAATGAAAAACTGTTTTTT. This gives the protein CASSVTTGGLNEKLFF.

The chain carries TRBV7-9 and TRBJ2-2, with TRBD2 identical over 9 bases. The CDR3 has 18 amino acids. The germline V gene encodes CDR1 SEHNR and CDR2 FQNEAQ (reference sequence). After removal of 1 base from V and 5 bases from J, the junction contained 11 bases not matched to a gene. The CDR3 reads CASSLGAPGAGGTGELFF. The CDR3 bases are TGTGCCAGCAGCTTAGGAGCTCCAGGAGCGGGAGGAACCGGGGAGCTGTTTTTT.

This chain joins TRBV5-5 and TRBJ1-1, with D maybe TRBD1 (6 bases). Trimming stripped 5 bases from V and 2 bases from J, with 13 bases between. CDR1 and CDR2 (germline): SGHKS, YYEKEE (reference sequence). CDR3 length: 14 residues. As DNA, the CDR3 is TGTGCCAGCAGACCCGGACAGAGAAACACTGAAGCTTTCTTT. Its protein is CASRPGQRNTEAFF.

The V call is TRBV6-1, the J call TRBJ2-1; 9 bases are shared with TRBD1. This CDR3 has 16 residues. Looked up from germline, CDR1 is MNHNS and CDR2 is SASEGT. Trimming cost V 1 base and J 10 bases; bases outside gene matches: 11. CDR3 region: CASSEVVGQGWGEQFF. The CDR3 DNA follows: TGTGCCAGCAGTGAAGTAGTAGGACAGGGGTGGGGAGAGCAGTTCTTC.

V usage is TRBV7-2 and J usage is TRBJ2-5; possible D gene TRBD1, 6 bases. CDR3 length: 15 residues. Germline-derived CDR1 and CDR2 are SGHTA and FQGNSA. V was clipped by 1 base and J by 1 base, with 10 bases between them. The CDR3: CASSLVGQLQETQYF. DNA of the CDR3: TGTGCCAGCAGCTTAGTTGGACAGCTCCAAGAGACCCAGTACTTC.